These 8 T cell receptor beta chains originate from one sample sequenced in a study of T cell responses to AZD1222 COVID-19 vaccine. Profiled with immunoSEQ multiplex PCR; TCRdb holds only in-frame clones, not every one. The sample has over 120,000 clones, more than 85% seen once. Sequences were derived from peripheral blood, sampled 28 days after the second AZD1222 dose. The source is an adult who received the AZD1222 COVID-19 vaccine.

The chain recombines TRBV18 with TRBJ1-1, with TRBD1 matching 7 bases. Germline trimming cut 3 bases from V and 0 bases from J; bases unmatched to any gene: 7. The CDR3 covers 16 residues. Per the germline V gene, CDR1 is KGHSH and CDR2 is LQKENI. CDR3 residues: CASSPNQGGLNTEAFF. The CDR3 nucleotides are TGTGCCAGCTCACCTAACCAGGGGGGCCTGAACACTGAAGCTTTCTTT. The whole variable domain, filled in from reference TRBV18 and TRBJ1-1, reads NAGVMQNPRHLVRRRGQEARLRCSPMKGHSHVYWYRQLPEEGLKFMVYLQKENIIDESGMPKERFSAEFPKEGPSILRIQQVVRGDSAAYFCASSPNQGGLNTEAFFGQGTRLTVV.

The gene calls are TRBV7-8 and TRBJ1-5; TRBD1 aligns across 9 bases. The germline gives CDR1 SGHVS, CDR2 FQNEAQ. The V segment lost 0 bases and the J segment 2 bases; nucleotides outside the gene matches: 8. CDR3 length: 18 residues. CDR3 sequence (DNA): TGTGCCAGCAGCTTAGCGCGTACAGGGGGCCGGGGCAATCAGCCCCAGCATTTT. Translation gives CASSLARTGGRGNQPQHF.

J is TRBJ1-5 and V is TRBV28, with a tentative D call TRBD1 (5 bases). Trimming pared 5 bases from V and 3 bases from J, leaving 11 bases between. The V gene's germline CDR1 is MDHEN and CDR2 SYDVKM. This CDR3 spans 14 amino acids. The CDR3 loop reads CASSMGQTNQPQHF. In nucleotides, the CDR3 is TGTGCCAGCAGTATGGGGCAGACCAATCAGCCCCAGCATTTT. Full variable domain (missing parts from reference TRBV28 and TRBJ1-5): DVKVTQSSRYLVKRTGEKVFLECVQDMDHENMFWYRQDPGLGLRLIYFSYDVKMKEKGDIPEGYSVSREKKERFSLILESASTNQTSMYLCASSMGQTNQPQHFGDGTRLSIL.

This clone was seen just once. This rearrangement joins TRBV30 to TRBJ2-1, with D hard to call. The CDR3 has 14 amino acids. CDR1 and CDR2 (germline): GTSNPN, SVGIG (reference sequence). V lost 4 bases and J 5 bases, leaving 15 bases between the germline ends. The CDR3 DNA follows: TGTGCCTGGAACCCCCACGGTCGAGACAATGAGCAGTTCTTC. Amino acids: CAWNPHGRDNEQFF.

This chain connects TRBV28 to TRBJ2-7; possible D gene TRBD2, 7 bases. The CDR3 length is 12 residues. Germline-derived CDR1 and CDR2 are MDHEN and SYDVKM. V was cut by 7 bases and J by 4 bases, with 11 bases left in between. The CDR3 region has the DNA TGTGCCAGCAAAGGGGGGGGGTACGAGCAGTACTTC. As protein: CASKGGGYEQYF.

This rearrangement joins TRBV19 to TRBJ2-3; 10 bases align to TRBD1. Per germline, CDR1 LNHDA and CDR2 SQIVND (reference sequence). This CDR3 comprises 16 residues. The junction had 11 bases not matched to a gene; V was cut back by 6 bases and J by 5 bases. As DNA, the CDR3 is TGTGCCAGTAGCCCCTACAGCGGACAGGGGGTAGATACGCAGTATTTT. This translates into CASSPYSGQGVDTQYF.

In this sample, this clone turned up once. The chain has TRBV5-1 and TRBJ2-7; a possible D gene is TRBD1 (5 bases). The V end was cut by 1 base, the J end by 3 bases, with 11 bases between. The CDR3 extends over 14 amino acids. Germline loops: CDR1 SGHRS, CDR2 YFSETQ. CDR3 protein: CASSLQGRVYEQYF. For the CDR3, the DNA is TGCGCCAGCAGCTTGCAGGGTAGGGTCTACGAGCAGTACTTC.

The rearrangement links TRBV6-2 or TRBV6-3 to TRBJ2-7; 7 nucleotides agree with TRBD1. After removal of 6 bases from V and 6 bases from J, the junction contained 8 bases not matched to a gene. Germline V gives CDR1 MNHEY, CDR2 SVGEGT. The CDR3 is 13 residues long. CDR3: CASSKQGQSEQYF. CDR3 DNA sequence: TGTGCCAGCAGCAAACAGGGACAGTCCGAGCAGTACTTC.